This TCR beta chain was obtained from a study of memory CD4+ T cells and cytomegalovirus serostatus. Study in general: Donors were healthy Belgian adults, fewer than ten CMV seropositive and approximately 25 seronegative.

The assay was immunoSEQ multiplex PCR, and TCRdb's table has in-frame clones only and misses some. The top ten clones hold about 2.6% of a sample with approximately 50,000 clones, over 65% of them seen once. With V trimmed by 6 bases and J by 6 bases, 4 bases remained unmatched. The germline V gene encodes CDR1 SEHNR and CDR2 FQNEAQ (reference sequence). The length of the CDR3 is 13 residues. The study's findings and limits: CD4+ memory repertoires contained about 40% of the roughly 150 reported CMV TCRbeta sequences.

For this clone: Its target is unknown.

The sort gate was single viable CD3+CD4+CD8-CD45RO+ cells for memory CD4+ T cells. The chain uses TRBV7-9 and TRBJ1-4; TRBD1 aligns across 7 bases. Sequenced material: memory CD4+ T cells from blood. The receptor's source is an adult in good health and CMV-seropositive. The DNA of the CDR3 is TGTGCCAGCAGTTATGGACAGGATGAAAAACTGTTTTTT. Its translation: CASSYGQDEKLFF.